A single sample gave rise to the 8 T cell receptor beta chains below, sequenced in a study of blood T cells in healthy people across ages. With a J-beta primer mix and a sample-barcoded 5' primer, a second PCR ran about 7 to 12 cycles. TCRdb processed the 5' RACE reads anew with MiXCR; each CDR3 protein has one entry. The sample records 700,000 to 800,000 distinct CDR3 sequences, more than 40% being singletons. Specimen: blood. The receptors were sampled from a woman aged 60-70 years in good health.

This clonotype has only a few counts. CDR3 DNA sequence: TGTGCCAGCAGCTTACGGGCTGGGGACACTGAAGCTTTCTTT. This sequence encodes CASSLRAGDTEAFF. The V and J genes are TRBV7-2 and TRBJ1-1; D remains ambiguous. This CDR3 comprises 14 residues. V was clipped by 2 bases and J by 3 bases, with 10 bases between them. Germline V gene data show CDR1 as SGHTA and CDR2 as FQGNSA.

The chain carries TRBV27 and TRBJ1-1; 8 bases line up with TRBD1. The CDR3 spans 15 residues. J gave up 3 bases and V 5 bases, and 8 bases lay outside the gene matches. In germline, CDR1 is MNHEY, CDR2 SMNVEV (reference sequence). CDR3 sequence reads: CASSPRTGMHTEAFF. CDR3 bases: TGTGCCAGCAGTCCGAGGACAGGGATGCACACTGAAGCTTTCTTT.

This clonotype showed up just a few times. As DNA, the CDR3 is TGTGCCAGCAGGGCGGGGGAGATCACAGATACGCAGTATTTT. The encoded protein is CASRAGEITDTQYF. The genes are TRBV6-2 or TRBV6-3 and TRBJ2-3; TRBD2 agrees at 7 bases. The CDR3 sequence is 14 residues long. Germline assignment: CDR1 MNHEY and CDR2 SVGEGT. J lost 2 bases, V lost 6 bases, and 5 bases had no gene match.

The rearrangement links TRBV27 to TRBJ2-5; 8 nucleotides agree with TRBD1. The CDR3 covers 12 residues. CDR1 is MNHEY, CDR2 SMNVEV, per germline (reference sequence). V gave up 6 bases and J gave up 12 bases; unmatched junction bases: 9. The CDR3 DNA follows: TGTGCCAGCAGATCCGACAGGGGAAGGGAGTACTTC. Translation: CASRSDRGREYF.

This clonotype appeared a few times. The rearrangement links TRBV27 to TRBJ2-5; 7 bases map to TRBD1. Germline V gene lookup returns CDR1 MNHEY and CDR2 SMNVEV (reference sequence). J gave up 0 bases and V 1 base, and 5 bases lay outside the gene matches. This CDR3 region has 16 residues. CDR3: CASSLYGDRHQETQYF. For the CDR3, the DNA is TGTGCCAGCAGTTTATATGGGGACAGACACCAAGAGACCCAGTACTTC.

This chain joins TRBV18 and TRBJ2-7; 10 nucleotides agree with TRBD1. This CDR3 contains 14 residues. After removal of 3 bases from V and 5 bases from J, the junction contained 4 bases not matched to a gene. CDR1 is KGHSH and CDR2 is LQKENI in the germline V gene. The CDR3 here is CASSPGQGVHEQYF. For the CDR3, the DNA is TGTGCCAGCTCACCCGGACAGGGGGTACACGAGCAGTACTTC.

The chain carries TRBV2 and TRBJ2-1; TRBD2 matches 8 bases. There are 14 residues in the CDR3. Germline V gene sequence: CDR1 SNHLY, CDR2 FYNNEI. With 6 bases clipped from V and 6 bases from J, the junction kept 7 bases outside the gene matches. The CDR3 region has the DNA TGTGCCAGCAGAGCGGGAGAATTTTCCAATGAGCAGTTCTTC. It translates to CASRAGEFSNEQFF.

The chain uses TRBV20-1 and TRBJ2-1; 9 positions agree with TRBD2. This CDR3 spans 15 amino acids. Germline V gene lookup returns CDR1 DFQATT and CDR2 SNEGSKA (reference sequence). Germline trimming cut 0 bases from V and 9 bases from J; bases unmatched to any gene: 9. CDR3 sequence (DNA): TGCAGTGCTAGAGAGGCCGGACTAGCGTTGGGTGAGCAGTTCTTC. Translation: CSAREAGLALGEQFF.